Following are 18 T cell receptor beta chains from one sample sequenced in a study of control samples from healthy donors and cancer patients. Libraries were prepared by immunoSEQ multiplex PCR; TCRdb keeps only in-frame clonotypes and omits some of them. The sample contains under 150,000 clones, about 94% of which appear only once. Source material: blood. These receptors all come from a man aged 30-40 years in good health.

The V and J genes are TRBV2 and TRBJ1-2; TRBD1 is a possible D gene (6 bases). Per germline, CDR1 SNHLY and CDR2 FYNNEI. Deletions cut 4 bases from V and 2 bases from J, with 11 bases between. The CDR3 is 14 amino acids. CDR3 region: CASSGRTDNYGYTF. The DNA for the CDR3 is TGTGCCAGCAGTGGACGGACAGACAACTATGGCTACACCTTC. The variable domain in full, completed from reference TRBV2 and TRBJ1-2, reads EPEVTQTPSHQVTQMGQEVILRCVPISNHLYFYWYRQILGQKVEFLVSFYNNEISEKSEIFDDQFSVERPDGSNFTLKIRSTKLEDSAMYFCASSGRTDNYGYTFGSGTRLTVV.

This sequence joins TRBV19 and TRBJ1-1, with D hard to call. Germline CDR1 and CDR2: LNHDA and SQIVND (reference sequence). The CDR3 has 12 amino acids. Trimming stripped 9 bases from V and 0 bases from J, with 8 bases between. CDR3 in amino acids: CASGTLNTEAFF. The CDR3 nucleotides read TGTGCCAGCGGAACTCTGAACACTGAAGCTTTCTTT.

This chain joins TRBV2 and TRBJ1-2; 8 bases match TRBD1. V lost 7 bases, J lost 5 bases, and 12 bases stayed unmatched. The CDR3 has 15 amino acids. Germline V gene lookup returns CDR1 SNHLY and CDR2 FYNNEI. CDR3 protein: CASTQTRTGRYGYTF. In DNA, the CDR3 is TGTGCCAGCACCCAGACTAGGACAGGGAGATATGGCTACACCTTC.

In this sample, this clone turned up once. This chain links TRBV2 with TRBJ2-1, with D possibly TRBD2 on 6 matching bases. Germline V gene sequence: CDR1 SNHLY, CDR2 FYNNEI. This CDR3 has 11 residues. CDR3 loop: CVTAGYNEQFF. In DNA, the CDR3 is TGTGTTACGGCGGGGTACAATGAGCAGTTCTTC.

CDR3 DNA sequence: TGTGCCAGCAGTTTACGGCAGGCCAGCAATCAGCCCCAGCATTTT. Translating gives CASSLRQASNQPQHF. This sequence joins TRBV6-5 and TRBJ1-5; no reliable D call. Trimming removed 4 bases at V and 1 base at J, with 11 bases between. The CDR3 is made up of 15 amino acids. CDR1 and CDR2 (germline): MNHEY, SVGAGI.

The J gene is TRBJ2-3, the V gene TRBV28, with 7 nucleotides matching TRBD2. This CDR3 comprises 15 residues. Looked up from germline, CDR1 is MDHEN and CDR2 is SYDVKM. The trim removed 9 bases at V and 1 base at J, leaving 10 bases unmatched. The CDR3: CASRGAGQGTDTQYF. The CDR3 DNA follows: TGTGCCAGTAGGGGAGCGGGGCAAGGCACAGATACGCAGTATTTT.

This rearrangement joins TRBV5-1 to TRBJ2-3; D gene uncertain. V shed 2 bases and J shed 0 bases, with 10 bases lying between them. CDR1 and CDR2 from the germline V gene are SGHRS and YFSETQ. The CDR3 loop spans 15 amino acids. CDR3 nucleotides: TGCGCCAGCAGCTTAGATGTGGGGAGCACAGATACGCAGTATTTT. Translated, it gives CASSLDVGSTDTQYF.

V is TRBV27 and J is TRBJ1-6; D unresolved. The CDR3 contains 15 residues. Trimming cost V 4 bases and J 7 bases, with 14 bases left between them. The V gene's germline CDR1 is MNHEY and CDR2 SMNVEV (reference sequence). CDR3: CASSSTPDGNSPLHF. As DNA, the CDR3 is TGTGCCAGCAGTTCTACACCGGACGGGAATTCACCCCTCCACTTT.

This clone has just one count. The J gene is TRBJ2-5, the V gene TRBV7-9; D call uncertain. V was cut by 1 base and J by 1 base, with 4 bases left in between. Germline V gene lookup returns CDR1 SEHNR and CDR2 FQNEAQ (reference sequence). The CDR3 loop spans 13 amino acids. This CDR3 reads CASSLGLQETQYF. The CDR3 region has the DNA TGTGCCAGCAGCTTAGGCCTCCAAGAGACCCAGTACTTC. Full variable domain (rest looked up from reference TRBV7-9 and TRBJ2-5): DTGVSQNPRHKITKRGQNVTFRCDPISEHNRLYWYRQTLGQGPEFLTYFQNEAQLEKSRLLSDRFSAERPKGSFSTLEIQRTEQGDSAMYLCASSLGLQETQYFGPGTRLLVL.

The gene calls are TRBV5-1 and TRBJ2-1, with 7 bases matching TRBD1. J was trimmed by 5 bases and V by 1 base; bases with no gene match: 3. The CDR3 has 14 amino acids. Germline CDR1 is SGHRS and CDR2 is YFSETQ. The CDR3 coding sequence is TGCGCCAGCAGCTTGACACAGGGGAACAATGAGCAGTTCTTC. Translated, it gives CASSLTQGNNEQFF.

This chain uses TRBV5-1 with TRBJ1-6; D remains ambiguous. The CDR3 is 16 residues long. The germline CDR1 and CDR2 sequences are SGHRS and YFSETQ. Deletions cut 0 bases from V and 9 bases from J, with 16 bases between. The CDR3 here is CASSLGNTGNSSPLHF. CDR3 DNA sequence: TGCGCCAGCAGCTTGGGGAACACGGGGAATTCTTCACCCCTCCACTTT.

CDR3 sequence: CAGMAYEQYF. The CDR3 coding sequence is TGTGCCGGCATGGCCTACGAGCAGTACTTC. V gene TRBV15 combines with J gene TRBJ2-7, with D unclear. The germline V gene encodes CDR1 LNHNV and CDR2 YYDKDF (reference sequence). The CDR3 extends over 10 amino acids. V was pared by 11 bases and J by 2 bases, with 7 bases between.

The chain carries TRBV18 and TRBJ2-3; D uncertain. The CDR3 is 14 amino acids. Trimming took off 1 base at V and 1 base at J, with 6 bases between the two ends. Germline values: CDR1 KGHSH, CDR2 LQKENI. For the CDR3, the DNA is TGTGCCAGCTCACCACTCCCGGGCACAGATACGCAGTATTTT. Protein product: CASSPLPGTDTQYF.

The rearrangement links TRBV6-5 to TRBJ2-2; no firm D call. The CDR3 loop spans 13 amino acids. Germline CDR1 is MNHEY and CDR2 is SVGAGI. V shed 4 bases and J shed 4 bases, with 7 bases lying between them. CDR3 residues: CASSSDLTGELFF. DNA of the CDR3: TGTGCCAGCAGTTCAGACCTCACCGGGGAGCTGTTTTTT.

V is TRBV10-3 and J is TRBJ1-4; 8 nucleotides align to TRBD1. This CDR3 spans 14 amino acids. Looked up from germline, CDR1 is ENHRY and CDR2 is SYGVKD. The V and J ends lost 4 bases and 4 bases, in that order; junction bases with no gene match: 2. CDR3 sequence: CAISVRGLNEKLFF. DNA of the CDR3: TGTGCCATCAGTGTCAGGGGGCTTAATGAAAAACTGTTTTTT.

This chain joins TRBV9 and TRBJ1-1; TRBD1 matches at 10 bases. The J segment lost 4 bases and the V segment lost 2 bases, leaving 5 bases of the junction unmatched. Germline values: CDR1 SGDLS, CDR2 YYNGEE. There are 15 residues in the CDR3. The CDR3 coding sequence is TGTGCCAGCAGCGTGACAGGGGGCTTTGGCACTGAAGCTTTCTTT. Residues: CASSVTGGFGTEAFF.

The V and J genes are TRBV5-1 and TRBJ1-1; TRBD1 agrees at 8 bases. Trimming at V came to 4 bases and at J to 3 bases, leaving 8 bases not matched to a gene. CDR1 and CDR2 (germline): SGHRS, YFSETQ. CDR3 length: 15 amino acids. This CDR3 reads CASSTEQGGYTEAFF. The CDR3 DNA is TGCGCCAGCAGCACTGAACAGGGGGGGTACACTGAAGCTTTCTTT.

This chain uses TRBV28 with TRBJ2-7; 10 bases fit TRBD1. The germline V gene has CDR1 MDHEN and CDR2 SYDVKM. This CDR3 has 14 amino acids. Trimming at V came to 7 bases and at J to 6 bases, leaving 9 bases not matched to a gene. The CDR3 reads CASKPLDRGGEQYF. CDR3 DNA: TGTGCCAGCAAACCCTTGGACAGGGGGGGCGAGCAGTACTTC.